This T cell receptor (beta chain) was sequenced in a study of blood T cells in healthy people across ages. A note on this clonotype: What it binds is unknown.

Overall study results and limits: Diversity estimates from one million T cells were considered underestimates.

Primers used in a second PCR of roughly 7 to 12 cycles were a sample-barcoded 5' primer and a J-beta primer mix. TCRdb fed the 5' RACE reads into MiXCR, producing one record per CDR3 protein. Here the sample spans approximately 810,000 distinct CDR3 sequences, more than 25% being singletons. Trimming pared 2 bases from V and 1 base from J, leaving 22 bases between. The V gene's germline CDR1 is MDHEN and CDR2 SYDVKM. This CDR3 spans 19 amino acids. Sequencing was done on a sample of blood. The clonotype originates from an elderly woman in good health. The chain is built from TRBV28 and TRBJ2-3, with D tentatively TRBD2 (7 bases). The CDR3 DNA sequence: TGTGCCAGCAGTTTAGATGGGGGCGGGGGCCCCCTGGGCACAGATACGCAGTATTTT. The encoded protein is CASSLDGGGGPLGTDTQYF.